This T cell receptor beta chain was sequenced during a study of shared clonotypes between healthy human individuals. Germline CDR1 SGHTA, CDR2 FQGTGA. After removal of 5 bases from V and 0 bases from J, the junction contained 3 bases not matched to a gene. The CDR3 covers 17 residues. This clone came up once. Here immunoSEQ multiplex PCR was the method, and the copy in TCRdb shows in-frame clones only, minus some. Among approximately 470,000 clones, 70% to 80% were seen once, and the ten largest hold about 12%. The rearrangement uses TRBV7-3 and TRBJ2-1; 14 nucleotides align to TRBD2. This TCR was sampled from a woman aged 40 to 55 in good health. Some clones in this sample may be carry-over from other donors' samples. Sequencing input: PBMCs. CDR3 nucleotides: TGTGCCAGCAGCCCCGGGACTAGCGGGAGCTCCTACAATGAGCAGTTCTTC. This encodes CASSPGTSGSSYNEQFF. Together with reference TRBV7-3 and TRBJ2-1, the CDR3 gives the full variable domain: GAGVSQTPSNKVTEKGKYVELRCDPISGHTALYWYRQSLGQGPEFLIYFQGTGAADDSGLPNDRFFAVRPEGSVSTLKIQRTERGDSAVYLCASSPGTSGSSYNEQFFGPGTRLTVL.